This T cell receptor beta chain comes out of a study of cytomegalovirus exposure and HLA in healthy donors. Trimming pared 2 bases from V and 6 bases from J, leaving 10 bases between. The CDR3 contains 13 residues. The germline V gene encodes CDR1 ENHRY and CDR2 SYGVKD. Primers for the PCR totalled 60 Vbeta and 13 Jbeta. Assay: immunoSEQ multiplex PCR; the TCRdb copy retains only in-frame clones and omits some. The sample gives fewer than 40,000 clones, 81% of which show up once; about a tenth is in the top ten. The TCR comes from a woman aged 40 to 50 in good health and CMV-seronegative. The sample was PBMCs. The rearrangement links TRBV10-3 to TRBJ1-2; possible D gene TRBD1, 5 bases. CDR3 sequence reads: CAISEGGIDGYTF. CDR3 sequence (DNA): TGTGCCATCAGTGAGGGGGGGATTGATGGCTACACCTTC.